This T cell receptor beta chain comes out of a study of control samples from healthy donors and cancer patients. The method was immunoSEQ multiplex PCR; TCRdb's version includes in-frame clones alone and lacks a portion of them. There are 350,000 to 450,000 clones in the sample; about nine tenths occur only once, and approximately 6.3% lies in the top ten. This CDR3 has 13 residues. Germline V gene sequence: CDR1 SEHNR, CDR2 FQNEAQ (reference sequence). The V end lost 3 bases, the J end lost 3 bases, and 9 bases lay between the germline ends. Sequenced: PBMCs. This TCR was recovered from a man aged 35 to 55 with head and neck cancer. V gene TRBV7-9 combines with J gene TRBJ2-7; D might be TRBD2 (5 bases). The CDR3 DNA is TGTGCCAGCAGCTTCGGGGATTTCTACGAGCAGTACTTC. Its translation: CASSFGDFYEQYF.